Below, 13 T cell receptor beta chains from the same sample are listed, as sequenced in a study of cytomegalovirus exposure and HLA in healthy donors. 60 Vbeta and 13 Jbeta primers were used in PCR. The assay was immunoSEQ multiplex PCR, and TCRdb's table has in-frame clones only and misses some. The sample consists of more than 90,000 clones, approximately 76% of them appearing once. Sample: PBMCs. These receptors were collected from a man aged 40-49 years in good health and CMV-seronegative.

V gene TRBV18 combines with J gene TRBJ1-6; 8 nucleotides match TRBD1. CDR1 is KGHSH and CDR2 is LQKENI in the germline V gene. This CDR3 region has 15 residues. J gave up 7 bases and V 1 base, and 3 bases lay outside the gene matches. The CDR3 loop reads CASSPQGQENSPLHF. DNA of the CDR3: TGTGCCAGCTCACCACAGGGACAGGAGAATTCACCCCTCCACTTT.

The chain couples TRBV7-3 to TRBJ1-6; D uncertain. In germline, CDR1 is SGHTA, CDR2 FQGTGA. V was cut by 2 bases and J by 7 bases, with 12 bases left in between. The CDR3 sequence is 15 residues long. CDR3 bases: TGTGCCAGCAGCTTAGACACCCGACGAAATTCACCCCTCCACTTT. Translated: CASSLDTRRNSPLHF.

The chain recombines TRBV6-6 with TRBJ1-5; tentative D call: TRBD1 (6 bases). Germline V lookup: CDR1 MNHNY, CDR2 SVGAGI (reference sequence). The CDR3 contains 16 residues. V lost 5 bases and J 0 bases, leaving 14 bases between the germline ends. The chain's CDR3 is CASSRTQGFSNQPQHF. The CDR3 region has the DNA TGTGCCAGCAGTCGAACGCAGGGGTTTAGCAATCAGCCCCAGCATTTT.

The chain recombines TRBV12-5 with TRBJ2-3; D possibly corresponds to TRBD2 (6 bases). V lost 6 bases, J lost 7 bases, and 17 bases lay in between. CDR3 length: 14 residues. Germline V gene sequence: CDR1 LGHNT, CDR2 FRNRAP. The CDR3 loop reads CASGRDGPGYTQYF. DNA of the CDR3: TGTGCTAGTGGGCGGGACGGTCCGGGGTATACGCAGTATTTT.

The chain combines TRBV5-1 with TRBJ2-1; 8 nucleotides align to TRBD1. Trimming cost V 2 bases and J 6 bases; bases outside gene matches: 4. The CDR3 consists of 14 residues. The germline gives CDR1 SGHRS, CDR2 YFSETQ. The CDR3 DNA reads TGCGCCAGCAGCTTTACAGGGGGTAGCAATGAGCAGTTCTTC. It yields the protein CASSFTGGSNEQFF.

CDR3 sequence reads: CASRGSLDTQYF. Written as DNA, the CDR3 is TGTGCCAGCCGGGGGAGCCTAGATACGCAGTATTTT. The chain carries TRBV6-5 and TRBJ2-3, with D possibly being TRBD2 (6 bases). Germline V gives CDR1 MNHEY, CDR2 SVGAGI. V lost 8 bases and J lost 5, with 11 bases in between. The CDR3 has 12 amino acids.

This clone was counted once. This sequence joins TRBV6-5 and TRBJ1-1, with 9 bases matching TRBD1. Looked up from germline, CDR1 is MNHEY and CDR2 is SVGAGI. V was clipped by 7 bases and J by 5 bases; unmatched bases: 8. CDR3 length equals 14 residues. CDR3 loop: CASTPGQGRTEAFF. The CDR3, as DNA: TGTGCCAGCACGCCTGGACAGGGGAGAACTGAAGCTTTCTTT.

CDR3 loop: CASSRRGDNTGELFF. The CDR3 DNA reads as TGCGCCAGCAGCCGTCGGGGGGACAACACCGGGGAGCTGTTTTTT. The genes are TRBV10-1 and TRBJ2-2, with TRBD2 matching over 7 bases. The CDR3 totals 15 residues. J gave up 2 bases and V 6 bases, and 6 bases lay outside the gene matches. Germline V gene sequence: CDR1 WNHNN, CDR2 SYGVQD (reference sequence).

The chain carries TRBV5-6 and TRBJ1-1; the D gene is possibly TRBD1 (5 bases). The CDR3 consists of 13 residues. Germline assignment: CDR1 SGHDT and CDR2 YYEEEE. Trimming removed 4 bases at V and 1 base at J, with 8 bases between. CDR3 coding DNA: TGTGCCAGCAGCAGGGACTCGAACACTGAAGCTTTCTTT. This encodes CASSRDSNTEAFF. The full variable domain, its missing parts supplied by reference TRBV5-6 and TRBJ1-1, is DAGVTQSPTHLIKTRGQQVTLRCSPKSGHDTVSWYQQALGQGPQFIFQYYEEEERQRGNFPDRFSGHQFPNYSSELNVNALLLGDSALYLCASSRDSNTEAFFGQGTRLTVV.

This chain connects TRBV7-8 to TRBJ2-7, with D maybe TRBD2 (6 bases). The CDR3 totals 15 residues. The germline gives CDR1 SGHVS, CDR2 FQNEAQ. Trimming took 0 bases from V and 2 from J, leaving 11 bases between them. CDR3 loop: CASSLAGRHTYEQYV. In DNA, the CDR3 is TGTGCCAGCAGCTTAGCGGGGAGGCATACCTACGAGCAGTACGTC.

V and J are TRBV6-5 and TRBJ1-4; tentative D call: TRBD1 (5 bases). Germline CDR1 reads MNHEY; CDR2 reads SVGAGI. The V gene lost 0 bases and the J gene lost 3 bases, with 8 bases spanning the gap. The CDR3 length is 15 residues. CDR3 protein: CASSYSSGANEKLFF. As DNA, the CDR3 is TGTGCCAGCAGTTACTCCTCGGGGGCTAATGAAAAACTGTTTTTT.

CDR3 protein: CASSLGDNPNYGYTF. CDR3 DNA: TGTGCCAGCAGCTTAGGCGACAATCCTAACTATGGCTACACCTTC. The V and J genes are TRBV7-3 and TRBJ1-2; no reliable D call. CDR3 size: 15 residues. The ends were cut back, 2 bases at V and 0 bases at J, with 10 bases in the middle. Germline V gene lookup returns CDR1 SGHTA and CDR2 FQGTGA. Using reference TRBV7-3 and TRBJ1-2 for the parts outside the CDR3, the full variable domain is GAGVSQTPSNKVTEKGKYVELRCDPISGHTALYWYRQSLGQGPEFLIYFQGTGAADDSGLPNDRFFAVRPEGSVSTLKIQRTERGDSAVYLCASSLGDNPNYGYTFGSGTRLTVV.

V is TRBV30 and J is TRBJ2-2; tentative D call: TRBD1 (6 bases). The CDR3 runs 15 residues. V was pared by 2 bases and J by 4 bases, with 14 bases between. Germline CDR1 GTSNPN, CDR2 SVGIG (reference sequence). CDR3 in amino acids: CAWSRRGAGTGELFF. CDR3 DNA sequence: TGTGCCTGGAGTCGCAGGGGCGCGGGCACCGGGGAGCTGTTTTTT. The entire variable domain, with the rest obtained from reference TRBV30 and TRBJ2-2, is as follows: SQTIHQWPATLVQPVGSPLSLECTVEGTSNPNLYWYRQAAGRGLQLLFYSVGIGQISSEVPQNLSASRPQDRQFILSSKKLLLSDSGFYLCAWSRRGAGTGELFFGEGSRLTVL.